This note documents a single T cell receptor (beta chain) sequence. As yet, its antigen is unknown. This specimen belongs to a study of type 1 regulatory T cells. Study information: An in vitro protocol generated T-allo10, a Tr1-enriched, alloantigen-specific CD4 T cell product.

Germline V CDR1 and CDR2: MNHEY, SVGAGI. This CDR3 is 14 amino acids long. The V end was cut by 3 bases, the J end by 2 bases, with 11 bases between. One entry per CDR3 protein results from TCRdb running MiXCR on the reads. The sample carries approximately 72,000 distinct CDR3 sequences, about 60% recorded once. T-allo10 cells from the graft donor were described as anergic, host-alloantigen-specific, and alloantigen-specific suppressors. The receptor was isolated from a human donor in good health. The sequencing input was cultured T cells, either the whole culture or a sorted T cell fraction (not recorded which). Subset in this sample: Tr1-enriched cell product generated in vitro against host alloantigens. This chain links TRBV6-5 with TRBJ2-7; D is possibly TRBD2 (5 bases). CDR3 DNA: TGTGCCAGCAGTTATACGAGCGGCCCCTACGAGCAGTACTTC. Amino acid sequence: CASSYTSGPYEQYF.